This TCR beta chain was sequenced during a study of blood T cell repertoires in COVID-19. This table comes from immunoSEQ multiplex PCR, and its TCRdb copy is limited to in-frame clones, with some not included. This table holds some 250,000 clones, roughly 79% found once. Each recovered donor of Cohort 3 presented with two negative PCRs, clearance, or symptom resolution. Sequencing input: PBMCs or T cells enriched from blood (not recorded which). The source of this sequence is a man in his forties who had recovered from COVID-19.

CDR3 region: CASSPRVNYGYTF. As DNA, the CDR3 is TGCGCCAGCAGCCCCAGGGTGAACTATGGCTACACCTTC. This chain connects TRBV4-3 to TRBJ1-2; D may be TRBD1 (5 bases). Germline values: CDR1 LGHNA, CDR2 YSLEER. This CDR3 is built from 13 residues. Trimming removed 4 bases at V and 2 bases at J, with 8 bases between.